These T cell receptor beta chains were read from a single sample in a study of blood T cells in healthy people across ages. TCRdb fed the 5' RACE reads into MiXCR, producing one record per CDR3 protein. The profile shows 1.2 million to 1.5 million distinct CDR3 sequences, 59% of them singletons. Sequenced material: blood. These receptors all come from a man younger than 30 in good health. CDR3s include the opening cysteine and the closing phenylalanine or tryptophan. D genes are given only for firm matches. Where a row states a size, it is once, few, many or the class of an expanded clone; other rows omit it.

clone size: NA; D gene: NA; V gene: TRBV13; J gene: TRBJ2-7; CDR3 DNA: TGTGCCAGCAGCTTCAGACAGACCGAGCAGTACTTC; CDR3 protein: CASSFRQTEQYF
clone size: NA; D gene: TRBD1; V gene: TRBV6-1; J gene: TRBJ1-2; CDR3 DNA: TGTGCCAGCAGTGGGAGGAGGGGGCCGGGGGATGGCTACACCTTC; CDR3 protein: CASSGRRGPGDGYTF
clone size: NA; D gene: TRBD2; V gene: TRBV5-5; J gene: TRBJ2-1; CDR3 DNA: TGTGCCAGCAGGAGGACTAGCGGGATGGGGTACAATGAGCAGTTCTTC; CDR3 protein: CASRRTSGMGYNEQFF
clone size: NA; D gene: NA; V gene: TRBV5-1; J gene: TRBJ2-7; CDR3 DNA: TGCGCCAGCAGCTCGACCCGGGACGAGCAGTACTTC; CDR3 protein: CASSSTRDEQYF
clone size: NA; D gene: NA; V gene: TRBV5-1; J gene: TRBJ2-3; CDR3 DNA: TGCGCCAGCAGCTTGGAGTATACGCAGTATTTT; CDR3 protein: CASSLEYTQYF
clone size: few; D gene: NA; V gene: TRBV29-1; J gene: TRBJ1-2; CDR3 DNA: TGCAGCGTTGATCCGGAGGTGGGTGACTACACCTTC; CDR3 protein: CSVDPEVGDYTF
clone size: NA; D gene: TRBD1; V gene: TRBV12-3/TRBV12-4; J gene: TRBJ1-1; CDR3 DNA: TGTGCCAGCAGTCCCCACAGGGGGGTCGACACTGAAGCTTTCTTT; CDR3 protein: CASSPHRGVDTEAFF
clone size: NA; D gene: TRBD2; V gene: TRBV7-2; J gene: TRBJ2-7; CDR3 DNA: TGTGCCAGCAGCTTAGCAGGTCCGGGAGCGGGAGGGTTCTACGAGCAGTACTTC; CDR3 protein: CASSLAGPGAGGFYEQYF
clone size: few; D gene: TRBD1; V gene: TRBV7-8; J gene: TRBJ1-4; CDR3 DNA: TGTGCCAGTGGGGACAGTAATGAAAAACTGTTTTTT; CDR3 protein: CASGDSNEKLFF
clone size: NA; D gene: TRBD2; V gene: TRBV7-6; J gene: TRBJ2-3; CDR3 DNA: TGTGCCAGCAGCTTAGTCACGGGGGGTAGCACAGATACGCAGTATTTT; CDR3 protein: CASSLVTGGSTDTQYF
clone size: NA; D gene: NA; V gene: TRBV10-3; J gene: TRBJ1-6; CDR3 DNA: TGTGCCATCAGTGAGGCCAGGGTGCGTGATTCACCCCTCCACTTT; CDR3 protein: CAISEARVRDSPLHF
clone size: few; D gene: NA; V gene: TRBV14; J gene: TRBJ2-3; CDR3 DNA: TGTGCCAGCAGCCAAGTTAGCAGGGATACGCAGTATTTT; CDR3 protein: CASSQVSRDTQYF
clone size: NA; D gene: NA; V gene: TRBV29-1; J gene: TRBJ2-2; CDR3 DNA: TGCAGCGTTTGTTGCGACGGGCCCGGGGAGCTGTTTTTT; CDR3 protein: CSVCCDGPGELFF
clone size: NA; D gene: TRBD1; V gene: TRBV4-1; J gene: TRBJ2-1; CDR3 DNA: TGCGCCAGCAGCCAAGAGAGACAGGGGGCATACAATGAGCAGTTCTTC; CDR3 protein: CASSQERQGAYNEQFF
clone size: NA; D gene: TRBD2; V gene: TRBV29-1; J gene: TRBJ2-3; CDR3 DNA: TGCAGCGTCGCAGGACTAGTTCGGGAAGACACAGATACGCAGTATTTT; CDR3 protein: CSVAGLVREDTDTQYF
clone size: NA; D gene: NA; V gene: TRBV2; J gene: TRBJ2-5; CDR3 DNA: TGTGCCAGCAGTAAAACCGACACGGTAGCCTCCCCTAAGTACTTC; CDR3 protein: CASSKTDTVASPKYF
clone size: few; D gene: NA; V gene: TRBV5-1; J gene: TRBJ2-1; CDR3 DNA: TGCGCCAGCAGCTTCCGGGACGGATACAATGAGCAGTTCTTC; CDR3 protein: CASSFRDGYNEQFF
clone size: NA; D gene: NA; V gene: TRBV4-3; J gene: TRBJ2-3; CDR3 DNA: TGCGCCAGCAGCCCCCAACGGAACGGGGCAGATACGCAGTATTTT; CDR3 protein: CASSPQRNGADTQYF
clone size: NA; D gene: NA; V gene: TRBV4-1; J gene: TRBJ2-1; CDR3 DNA: TGCGCCAGCAGCCAAGCCCCATGGGGCAATGAGCAGTTCTTC; CDR3 protein: CASSQAPWGNEQFF
clone size: NA; D gene: TRBD1; V gene: TRBV27; J gene: TRBJ2-7; CDR3 DNA: TGTGCCAGCAGTTATAATTGGGACAGCACCTACGAGCAGTACTTC; CDR3 protein: CASSYNWDSTYEQYF
clone size: NA; D gene: NA; V gene: TRBV5-1; J gene: TRBJ2-2; CDR3 DNA: TGCGCCAGCTCCACGCCGGGCCGGAGCACCGGGGAGCTGTTTTTT; CDR3 protein: CASSTPGRSTGELFF
clone size: NA; D gene: NA; V gene: TRBV25-1; J gene: TRBJ2-1; CDR3 DNA: TGTGCCAGCAGTGAATGGGGGGGGCAGGTGTTCTTC; CDR3 protein: CASSEWGGQVFF
clone size: NA; D gene: TRBD2; V gene: TRBV7-9; J gene: TRBJ2-3; CDR3 DNA: TGTGCCAGCAGCTTAGACGCGGGGGGGCCTACAGATACGCAGTATTTT; CDR3 protein: CASSLDAGGPTDTQYF
clone size: NA; D gene: NA; V gene: TRBV7-9; J gene: TRBJ1-4; CDR3 DNA: TGTGCCAGCCGAGCGGAGGGAGAAAAACTGTTTTTT; CDR3 protein: CASRAEGEKLFF
clone size: NA; D gene: NA; V gene: TRBV6-5; J gene: TRBJ2-7; CDR3 DNA: TGTGCCAGCAGCCCCAACAGGTACGAGCAGTACTTC; CDR3 protein: CASSPNRYEQYF
clone size: few; D gene: NA; V gene: TRBV20-1; J gene: TRBJ2-3; CDR3 DNA: TGCAGTGCCCCACAGGGAGGCACAGATACGCAGTATTTT; CDR3 protein: CSAPQGGTDTQYF
clone size: NA; D gene: NA; V gene: TRBV7-2; J gene: TRBJ2-7; CDR3 DNA: TGTGCCAGCAGCTTAGTTCCGGCAGGGTTCTCCTACGAGCAGTACTTC; CDR3 protein: CASSLVPAGFSYEQYF
clone size: NA; D gene: NA; V gene: TRBV7-2; J gene: TRBJ2-3; CDR3 DNA: TGTGCCAGCAGCTCCCGAGAGGTCACAGATACGCAGTATTTT; CDR3 protein: CASSSREVTDTQYF
clone size: NA; D gene: NA; V gene: TRBV29-1; J gene: TRBJ2-1; CDR3 DNA: TGCAGCGTTGAAGGGGACGGGGCTAATGAGCAGTTCTTC; CDR3 protein: CSVEGDGANEQFF
clone size: NA; D gene: NA; V gene: TRBV7-9; J gene: TRBJ2-1; CDR3 DNA: TGTGCCAGCAACAATCGGCAGAGCTCCTACAATGAGCAGTTCTTC; CDR3 protein: CASNNRQSSYNEQFF
clone size: few; D gene: NA; V gene: TRBV24-1; J gene: TRBJ2-1; CDR3 DNA: TGTGCCACCAGTGCACTCAATGAGCAGTTCTTC; CDR3 protein: CATSALNEQFF
clone size: NA; D gene: NA; V gene: TRBV7-2; J gene: TRBJ2-3; CDR3 DNA: TGTGTCAGCAGCTTAGAAAGGGTCCTCACAGATACGCAGTATTTT; CDR3 protein: CVSSLERVLTDTQYF
clone size: NA; D gene: TRBD1; V gene: TRBV4-1; J gene: TRBJ2-3; CDR3 DNA: TGCGCCAGCAGCTATGGGACAGGGGTTGTGCAAGATACGCAGTATTTT; CDR3 protein: CASSYGTGVVQDTQYF
clone size: once; D gene: NA; V gene: TRBV20-1; J gene: TRBJ2-2; CDR3 DNA: TGCAGTGCCGCCGGAACAGGGAGGGAGCTGTTTTTT; CDR3 protein: CSAAGTGRELFF
clone size: NA; D gene: NA; V gene: TRBV10-3; J gene: TRBJ1-2; CDR3 DNA: TGTGCCATCAGTGACCTATCCGGTTCCTTTTATGGCTACACCTTC; CDR3 protein: CAISDLSGSFYGYTF
clone size: NA; D gene: NA; V gene: TRBV12-5; J gene: TRBJ2-7; CDR3 DNA: TGTGCTAGTGCGGTGGCCTCGTACAATGAGCAGTACTTC; CDR3 protein: CASAVASYNEQYF
clone size: NA; D gene: NA; V gene: TRBV7-9; J gene: TRBJ2-1; CDR3 DNA: TGTGCCAGCAGCTTAGGGCTGCGGGATGAGCAGTTCTTC; CDR3 protein: CASSLGLRDEQFF
clone size: few; D gene: NA; V gene: TRBV28; J gene: TRBJ2-7; CDR3 DNA: TGTGCCAGCAGTTTTGGACAGAAGCACTACGAGCAGTACTTC; CDR3 protein: CASSFGQKHYEQYF
clone size: NA; D gene: NA; V gene: TRBV20-1; J gene: TRBJ2-5; CDR3 DNA: TGCAGTGCTAGGTCTAGTGCCAATGAGCAGTACTTC; CDR3 protein: CSARSSANEQYF
clone size: few; D gene: NA; V gene: TRBV4-2; J gene: TRBJ1-1; CDR3 DNA: TGTGCCAGCTCCGATGCAGGACCGACGAACACTGAAGCTTTCTTT; CDR3 protein: CASSDAGPTNTEAFF
clone size: few; D gene: NA; V gene: TRBV20-1; J gene: TRBJ2-5; CDR3 DNA: TGCAGTGCTAGTTTCTTTCGGTTGGACCAAGAGACCCAGTACTTC; CDR3 protein: CSASFFRLDQETQYF
clone size: NA; D gene: NA; V gene: TRBV25-1; J gene: TRBJ2-7; CDR3 DNA: TGTGCCAGCAGTGAAAGGGCGGCCTACGAGCAGTACTTC; CDR3 protein: CASSERAAYEQYF
clone size: many; D gene: NA; V gene: TRBV5-1; J gene: TRBJ1-5; CDR3 DNA: TGTGCCAGCAGTTTAGTAGGGGGCAATCAGCCCCAGCATTTT; CDR3 protein: CASSLVGGNQPQHF
clone size: few; D gene: TRBD1; V gene: TRBV29-1; J gene: TRBJ2-1; CDR3 DNA: TGCAGCGTTGAAGATCCGGACAGGGAGCTTCACAATGAGCAGTTCTTC; CDR3 protein: CSVEDPDRELHNEQFF
clone size: NA; D gene: TRBD2; V gene: TRBV28; J gene: TRBJ2-1; CDR3 DNA: TGTGCCAGCAGCGTAGCGGGGGTCTTCAATGAGCAGTTCTTC; CDR3 protein: CASSVAGVFNEQFF
clone size: NA; D gene: TRBD2; V gene: TRBV10-3; J gene: TRBJ2-1; CDR3 DNA: TGTGCCATCAGTCTAGTGACTAGCGGGGAACACAATGAGCAGTTCTTC; CDR3 protein: CAISLVTSGEHNEQFF
clone size: NA; D gene: TRBD1; V gene: TRBV2; J gene: TRBJ1-1; CDR3 DNA: TGTGCCAGCAGTGAAGCGGGGACAGGGGTATGGACTGAAGCTTTCTTT; CDR3 protein: CASSEAGTGVWTEAFF
clone size: NA; D gene: NA; V gene: TRBV9; J gene: TRBJ1-1; CDR3 DNA: TGTGCCAGCAGTTCCGGGGCGAACACTCAAGCTTTCTTT; CDR3 protein: CASSSGANTQAFF
clone size: NA; D gene: NA; V gene: TRBV15; J gene: TRBJ2-7; CDR3 DNA: TGTGCCACCAGCAGGGGGGAGCTTTACGAGCAGTACTTC; CDR3 protein: CATSRGELYEQYF
clone size: NA; D gene: TRBD2; V gene: TRBV4-1; J gene: TRBJ2-5; CDR3 DNA: TGCGCCAGCAGCCCGACTAGCGGGACAGGGCAAGAGACCCAGTACTTC; CDR3 protein: CASSPTSGTGQETQYF
clone size: NA; D gene: TRBD1; V gene: TRBV7-9; J gene: TRBJ1-2; CDR3 DNA: TGTGCCAGCAGCCAACAGGGGGCTGTCGGTGGCTACACCTTC; CDR3 protein: CASSQQGAVGGYTF
clone size: NA; D gene: TRBD2; V gene: TRBV12-3/TRBV12-4; J gene: TRBJ2-1; CDR3 DNA: TGTGCCAGTGGGACTAGCGGGAGCTTAGAGCAGTTCTTC; CDR3 protein: CASGTSGSLEQFF